This record covers a single T cell receptor (beta chain). Its specificity is not known. Given a far larger clone just one base away, this is likely a sequencing read error. The assay was carried out at the deep level. Every immunoSEQ plate was one replicate of a subset's evenly spread DNA. TCRdb keeps only in-frame clones here, not all; method: immunoSEQ multiplex PCR. Here the sample spans some 490,000 clones, approximately 81% being singletons. The data were obtained in a study of shared clonotypes between healthy human individuals. Study-level findings and limits: Among donors, the sharing of clonotypes was expected to be influenced by sequencing depth.

Only Caucasian adults living in Nashville, Tennessee made up the donor group. The CDR3 is made up of 12 amino acids. Germline V lookup: CDR1 MNHEY, CDR2 SVGAGI. This TCR derives from a woman aged 40 to 55 in good health. Some clones in this sample may be carry-over from other donors' samples. Sequenced input: PBMCs. The chain carries TRBV6-5 and TRBJ1-2, with 7 nucleotides matching TRBD1. The CDR3 region is CSSSLDRLGYTF. CDR3 DNA: TGTTCCAGCAGCTTGGACAGGTTGGGCTACACCTTC.